This T cell receptor (beta chain) emerged from a study of cytomegalovirus exposure and HLA in healthy donors. Study-level findings and limits: Some V segments (TRBV6-2 and TRBV6-3 among them) were excluded as indistinguishable. Rarity characterized most TCR sequences, yet some public TCRs appeared in many donors. Per a later analysis, fewer than 20,000 TCR beta sequences showed association with HLA alleles at 0.05 false discovery rate.

Trimming removed 4 bases from V and 1 base from J; junction bases left unmatched: 8. The CDR3 contains 16 residues. CDR1 is SEHNR and CDR2 is FQNEAQ in the germline V gene (reference sequence). The donors, nominally healthy at sampling, likely had unrecorded immune exposures. The primer mix had 60 Vbeta and 13 Jbeta primers. Clones were read by immunoSEQ multiplex PCR, and TCRdb kept only the in-frame ones, dropping some. The sample lists around 150,000 clones, approximately 77% occurring once. In regard to this clone: The antigen is unknown.

Source material: PBMCs. The chain employs TRBV7-9 and TRBJ2-3, with 7 bases lining up with TRBD2. This TCR derives from a woman in her thirties or forties in good health and CMV-seronegative. The CDR3 region has the DNA TGTGCCAGCAGCTCGGGACTCCGGGAGGGCACAGATACGCAGTATTTT. This gives the protein CASSSGLREGTDTQYF.